The source of this T cell receptor (beta chain) is a study of T cell changes during pregnancy in multiple sclerosis. CDR3 length: 14 amino acids. The V and J ends lost 1 base and 7 bases respectively, with 10 bases between them. CDR1 and CDR2 (germline): SEHNR, FQNEAQ (reference sequence). Profiling relied on immunoSEQ multiplex PCR, and the TCRdb table lists in-frame clones only, not all of them. Of about 130,000 clones in the sample, approximately 96% were seen once. The TCR sequence derives from a female donor with multiple sclerosis, enrolled in a pregnancy study. This chain joins TRBV7-9 and TRBJ1-4, with a weak D call TRBD1 (5 bases). Sequenced here: peripheral blood, sampled after pregnancy. The CDR3 DNA sequence: TGTGCCAGCAGCTTAGTAGGGGAGGGTGAAAAACTGTTTTTT. This gives the protein CASSLVGEGEKLFF.